These 30 T cell receptor beta chains were all obtained from the same sample, sequenced in a study of response to subunit inactivated influenza vaccine. Each CDR3 protein is one row after TCRdb ran MiXCR on the RT-PCR reads. This table holds roughly 710,000 distinct CDR3 sequences, 14% found once. The specimen was PBMCs from blood, collected less than 15 days before vaccination. These receptors originate from a man in his fifties or sixties who received an inactivated influenza vaccine.

This sequence joins TRBV12-3 or TRBV12-4 and TRBJ1-2, with a weak D call TRBD1 (6 bases). Trimming cost V 5 bases and J 0 bases, with 10 bases left between them. The CDR3 extends over 14 amino acids. The CDR3 nucleotides read TGTGCCAGCAGTCCGTCAGGGGCTAACTATGGCTACACCTTC. Translated, it gives CASSPSGANYGYTF.

This clonotype was found a few times. V is TRBV7-2 and J is TRBJ2-6; no reliable D call. CDR3 length: 16 residues. V lost 5 bases and J 1 base, leaving 12 bases between the germline ends. Germline V gene data show CDR1 as SGHTA and CDR2 as FQGNSA. The CDR3: CASSPQVRSGANVLTF. The DNA for the CDR3 is TGTGCCAGCAGCCCCCAAGTTAGATCTGGGGCCAACGTCCTGACTTTC.

This clonotype was counted many times. This sequence joins TRBV29-1 and TRBJ2-7; D gene ambiguous. The CDR3 length is 12 residues. Trimming shortened V by 4 bases and J by 3 bases, and 10 bases separated the two germline ends. Germline lookup yields CDR1 SQVTM and CDR2 ANQGSEA. The DNA for the CDR3 is TGCAGCGTTGGAAGCAGAGACTACGAGCAGTACTTC. It is translated as CSVGSRDYEQYF.

This clonotype has only a few counts. This sequence joins TRBV12-3 or TRBV12-4 and TRBJ2-7; either TRBD1 or TRBD2 may fit D (5 bases each). V dropped 6 bases and J dropped 5 bases, with 17 bases sitting between them. The CDR3 runs 14 residues. The CDR3 spells CASSSFRGTDEQYF. Written as DNA, the CDR3 is TGTGCCAGCAGCTCATTCAGAGGGACCGACGAGCAGTACTTC.

The chain has TRBV20-1 and TRBJ2-3; D gene uncertain. CDR1 is DFQATT, CDR2 SNEGSKA, per germline (reference sequence). Trimming removed 3 bases at V and 1 base at J, with 8 bases between. This CDR3 has 13 amino acids. CDR3 coding DNA: TGCAGTGCTAGTCACCGGGGCACAGATACGCAGTATTTT. Its protein product is CSASHRGTDTQYF.

This clonotype has a handful of counts. The J gene is TRBJ2-7, the V gene TRBV4-3, with a weak D call TRBD1 (5 bases). V was shortened by 1 base and J by 3 bases, with 13 bases between the two germline ends. Germline CDR1 is LGHNA and CDR2 is YSLEER. The length of the CDR3 is 15 residues. As DNA, the CDR3 is TGCGCCAGCAGCCAAGGTTTAGGGGCTTTCTACGAGCAGTACTTC. Residues: CASSQGLGAFYEQYF.

This clonotype was observed at least ten times. This sequence joins TRBV9 and TRBJ2-7, with 9 bases fitting TRBD2. The CDR3 has 16 residues. V gave up 4 bases and J gave up 0 bases; unmatched junction bases: 8. The germline V gene has CDR1 SGDLS and CDR2 YYNGEE. The CDR3 bases are TGTGCCAGCAGCTCAGGCGGCGGGAGGGGCTCCTACGAGCAGTACTTC. Translation gives CASSSGGGRGSYEQYF.

V and J are TRBV3-1 and TRBJ1-3; no reliable D call. This CDR3 has 15 residues. V was clipped by 0 bases and J by 3 bases, with 9 bases between them. In germline, CDR1 is LGHDT, CDR2 YNNKEL (reference sequence). CDR3: CASSQEWGFGNTIYF. The CDR3 coding sequence is TGTGCCAGCAGCCAAGAATGGGGTTTTGGAAACACCATATATTTT.

The chain is built from TRBV6-1 and TRBJ2-2, with D perhaps assigned TRBD1 or TRBD2 (6 bases each). CDR3 length: 16 amino acids. The V end was cut by 5 bases, the J end by 4 bases, with 17 bases between. Germline V gene data show CDR1 as MNHNS and CDR2 as SASEGT. CDR3 amino acids: CASSNAGRGRTGELFF. Written as DNA, the CDR3 is TGTGCCAGCAGTAATGCGGGACGGGGGCGCACCGGGGAGCTGTTTTTT.

This clonotype has ten or more counts. The V gene is TRBV5-1, the J gene TRBJ2-3; a weak D match, TRBD2 (6 bases). This CDR3 is built from 14 residues. CDR1 SGHRS and CDR2 YFSETQ come from the germline V gene. The V end lost 6 bases, the J end lost 6 bases, and 17 bases lay between the germline ends. The CDR3 loop is CASTLAPAQDTQYF. The DNA for the CDR3 is TGCGCCAGCACCCTAGCGCCCGCGCAGGATACGCAGTATTTT.

This clonotype came up a few times. The J gene is TRBJ2-7, the V gene TRBV12-3 or TRBV12-4; no reliable D call. Trimming shortened V by 5 bases and J by 1 base, and 15 bases separated the two germline ends. The CDR3 runs to 15 residues. CDR3: CASSQAPTLSYEQYF. Here the CDR3 DNA reads TGTGCCAGCAGTCAGGCCCCGACTTTATCCTACGAGCAGTACTTC.

The table lists this clonotype with a few counts. The chain recombines TRBV5-1 with TRBJ1-2; D gene ambiguous. The CDR3 is made up of 15 amino acids. Germline values: CDR1 SGHRS, CDR2 YFSETQ. Trimming stripped 1 base from V and 3 bases from J, with 13 bases between. CDR3 protein: CASSLSTETYYGYTF. The CDR3 DNA reads as TGCGCCAGCAGCTTGTCTACGGAAACCTACTATGGCTACACCTTC.

This clonotype was detected only a few times. V gene TRBV28 combines with J gene TRBJ2-3; D remains ambiguous. This CDR3 region has 14 residues. The V gene lost 1 base and the J gene lost 10 bases, with 15 bases spanning the gap. Looked up from germline, CDR1 is MDHEN and CDR2 is SYDVKM. CDR3 DNA: TGTGCCAGCAGTTTATCTGGCCCGACTTCCCCGCAGTATTTT. It encodes CASSLSGPTSPQYF.

The rearrangement joins TRBV28 to TRBJ2-7; the match to TRBD1 covers 7 bases. The CDR3 extends over 11 amino acids. Germline V gene lookup returns CDR1 MDHEN and CDR2 SYDVKM. V was clipped by 10 bases and J by 6 bases; unmatched bases: 6. The CDR3 bases are TGTGCCACGACAGGGTATGGCGAGCAGTACTTC. Translated, it gives CATTGYGEQYF.

The chain has TRBV15 and TRBJ2-5; 14 nucleotides line up with TRBD2. The CDR3 spans 15 residues. Germline V lookup: CDR1 LNHNV, CDR2 YYDKDF (reference sequence). V lost 8 bases and J lost 5; bases outside the gene matches: 7. The CDR3 DNA reads as TGTGCCACCTGGGGGACTAGCGGGAGTCGGGAGACCCAGTACTTC. This translates into CATWGTSGSRETQYF. Variable domain in full (rest from reference TRBV15 and TRBJ2-5): DAMVIQNPRYQVTQFGKPVTLSCSQTLNHNVMYWYQQKSSQAPKLLFHYYDKDFNNEADTPDNFQSRRPNTSFCFLDIRSPGLGDTAMYLCATWGTSGSRETQYFGPGTRLLVL.

This chain joins TRBV4-3 and TRBJ2-1, with D tentatively TRBD1 or TRBD2 (5 bases each). V lost 5 bases and J lost 2, with 13 bases in between. The CDR3 spans 15 residues. The germline gives CDR1 LGHNA, CDR2 YSLEER. The CDR3 region has the DNA TGCGCCAGCAGCAGGAGCAGGGACCCCTACAATGAGCAGTTCTTC. This translates into CASSRSRDPYNEQFF.

This clonotype has only a few counts. This chain links TRBV5-1 with TRBJ1-1; D is uncertain. From germline, CDR1 is SGHRS and CDR2 YFSETQ. CDR3 length: 13 residues. V lost 3 bases, J lost 0 bases, and 6 bases lay in between. The CDR3 sequence: CASSSHMNTEAFF. The CDR3 nucleotides are TGCGCCAGCAGCTCCCATATGAACACTGAAGCTTTCTTT.

This clonotype has only a few counts. The chain couples TRBV7-9 to TRBJ2-2; 9 bases align to TRBD1. J gave up 6 bases and V 7 bases, and 6 bases lay outside the gene matches. CDR1 is SEHNR, CDR2 FQNEAQ, per germline (reference sequence). CDR3 length: 14 residues. DNA for the CDR3: TGTGCCAGCACCGGGACAGGGAATCCCGGGGAGCTGTTTTTT. Translating it yields CASTGTGNPGELFF.

This clonotype has more than one count but fewer than ten. The chain couples TRBV28 to TRBJ2-7; the D is unclear. CDR1 and CDR2 (germline): MDHEN, SYDVKM. The CDR3 length is 13 residues. Trimming left V 4 bases short and J 3 bases short, with 10 bases between. The DNA of the CDR3 is TGTGCCAGCAGTTCCGGACCGGTCTACGAGCAGTACTTC. Protein sequence: CASSSGPVYEQYF. Combining the CDR3 with reference TRBV28 and TRBJ2-7 gives the whole variable domain DVKVTQSSRYLVKRTGEKVFLECVQDMDHENMFWYRQDPGLGLRLIYFSYDVKMKEKGDIPEGYSVSREKKERFSLILESASTNQTSMYLCASSSGPVYEQYFGPGTRLTVT.

V usage is TRBV12-3 or TRBV12-4 and J usage is TRBJ2-3; a possible D gene is TRBD2 (6 bases). The length of the CDR3 is 16 residues. Trimming stripped 4 bases from V and 1 base from J, with 15 bases between. The CDR3 spells CASSWAGRRGTDTQYF. The CDR3 bases are TGTGCCAGCAGTTGGGCTGGGAGGAGGGGCACAGATACGCAGTATTTT.

The CDR3 nucleotides read TGTGCCAGCAGTTACTCGACGGGCTTTGGCGGGGGATCCTTTTGGACCGGGGAGCTGTTTTTT. Its translation is CASSYSTGFGGGSFWTGELFF. The chain joins TRBV6-5 to TRBJ2-2; the match to TRBD2 covers 7 bases. Germline V lookup: CDR1 MNHEY, CDR2 SVGAGI. The CDR3 extends over 21 amino acids. V lost 0 bases to trimming and J lost 5 bases; unmatched junction nucleotides: 21.

The chain employs TRBV27 and TRBJ2-5, with 7 bases fitting TRBD2. V shed 1 base and J 7 bases; nucleotides not matched to a gene: 6. Germline loops: CDR1 MNHEY, CDR2 SMNVEV (reference sequence). The CDR3 runs 14 residues. Written as DNA, the CDR3 is TGTGCCAGCAGTTTATGGGGGGGAGAGGGGACCCAGTACTTC. Its protein is CASSLWGGEGTQYF.

This clonotype was recorded a few times. This sequence joins TRBV7-2 and TRBJ1-5, with a tentative D call TRBD1 (5 bases). CDR1 and CDR2 (germline): SGHTA, FQGNSA. The CDR3 consists of 16 residues. With 0 bases removed from V and 6 bases from J, the gap between germline ends came to 15 bases. In DNA, the CDR3 is TGTGCCAGCAGCTTAGCGTCAAGGGGTGTAAGTCAGCCCCAGCATTTT. The encoded protein is CASSLASRGVSQPQHF.

The rearrangement links TRBV15 to TRBJ2-5; weak D call: TRBD1 (6 bases). The CDR3 totals 17 residues. CDR1 is LNHNV, CDR2 YYDKDF, per germline (reference sequence). V was cut by 1 base and J by 1 base, with 16 bases left in between. CDR3 DNA: TGTGCCACCAGCAGAGCCCCCGGTAGGGGGATCCAAGAGACCCAGTACTTC. It is translated as CATSRAPGRGIQETQYF.

The chain carries TRBV20-1 and TRBJ2-1, with D possibly TRBD2 on 6 matching bases. Trimming stripped 2 bases from V and 0 bases from J, with 11 bases between. The CDR3 is made up of 15 amino acids. The germline CDR1 and CDR2 sequences are DFQATT and SNEGSKA (reference sequence). This CDR3 reads CSARLASSSYNEQFF. The CDR3 DNA reads TGCAGTGCTAGACTAGCGTCAAGCTCCTACAATGAGCAGTTCTTC.

This chain uses TRBV28 with TRBJ1-2, with D uncertain. V was clipped by 10 bases and J by 7 bases, with 19 bases between them. Looked up from germline, CDR1 is MDHEN and CDR2 is SYDVKM. The CDR3 is 13 residues long. CDR3 DNA: TGTGCCACATCGGCGTTCGCGGCGGTTGGCTACACCTTC. Translated: CATSAFAAVGYTF.

This clonotype was counted only a few times. CDR3 sequence reads: CSAGDRGLVEQYF. DNA of the CDR3: TGCAGTGCCGGGGACAGGGGTTTGGTCGAGCAGTACTTC. The rearrangement uses TRBV20-1 and TRBJ2-7; 10 bases match TRBD1. Germline values: CDR1 DFQATT, CDR2 SNEGSKA (reference sequence). CDR3 length: 13 residues. Germline trimming cut 6 bases from V and 6 bases from J; bases unmatched to any gene: 8.

This clonotype was picked up a small number of times. The genes are TRBV15 and TRBJ2-3; the D gene is possibly TRBD2 (5 bases). The ends were cut back, 1 base at V and 1 base at J, with 15 bases in the middle. Germline V gives CDR1 LNHNV, CDR2 YYDKDF (reference sequence). CDR3 size: 17 residues. The CDR3 region is CATSRVVLAIRTDTQYF. CDR3 in DNA: TGTGCCACCAGCAGAGTTGTTCTAGCCATTCGCACAGATACGCAGTATTTT.

This clonotype was counted a single time. The rearrangement joins TRBV29-1 to TRBJ2-3; TRBD2 agrees at 8 bases. CDR3 length: 16 amino acids. Germline V CDR1 and CDR2: SQVTM, ANQGSEA. Germline trimming cut 4 bases from V and 4 bases from J; bases unmatched to any gene: 13. In DNA, the CDR3 is TGCAGCGTTGGGGGAGGGCTAGCGGGCTTCTCAGATACGCAGTATTTT. This codes for CSVGGGLAGFSDTQYF.

The rearrangement joins TRBV11-2 to TRBJ2-7; TRBD2 matches 10 bases. The germline V gene has CDR1 SGHAT and CDR2 FQNNGV. CDR3 size: 15 residues. Unmatched junction bases numbered 7, after V lost 5 bases and J lost 3 bases. CDR3 loop: CASSLRRTSGYEQYF. CDR3 bases: TGTGCCAGCAGCCTACGGCGGACTAGCGGCTACGAGCAGTACTTC.